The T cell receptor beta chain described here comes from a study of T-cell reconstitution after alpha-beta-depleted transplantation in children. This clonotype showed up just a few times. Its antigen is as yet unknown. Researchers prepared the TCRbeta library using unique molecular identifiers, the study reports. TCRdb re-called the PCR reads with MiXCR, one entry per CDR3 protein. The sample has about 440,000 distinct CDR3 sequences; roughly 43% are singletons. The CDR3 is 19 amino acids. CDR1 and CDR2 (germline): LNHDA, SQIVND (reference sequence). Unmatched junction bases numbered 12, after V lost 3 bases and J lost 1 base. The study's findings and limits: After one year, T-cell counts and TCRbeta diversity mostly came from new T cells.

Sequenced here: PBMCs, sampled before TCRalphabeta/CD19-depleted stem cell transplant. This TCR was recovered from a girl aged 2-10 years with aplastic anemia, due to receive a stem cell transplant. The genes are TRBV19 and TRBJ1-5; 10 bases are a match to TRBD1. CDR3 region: CASSIGQGGIGYSNQPQHF. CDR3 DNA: TGTGCCAGTAGTATTGGACAGGGGGGAATTGGATACAGCAATCAGCCCCAGCATTTT. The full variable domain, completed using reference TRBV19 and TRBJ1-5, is DGGITQSPKYLFRKEGQNVTLSCEQNLNHDAMYWYRQDPGQGLRLIYYSQIVNDFQKGDIAEGYSVSREKKESFPLTVTSAQKNPTAFYLCASSIGQGGIGYSNQPQHFGDGTRLSIL.